What follows is one T cell receptor beta chain and its context. TCRdb reanalyzed the 5' RACE reads, giving one entry per CDR3 protein sequence and no DNA. In all, the sample yields about 390,000 distinct CDR3 sequences. The sample comes from a study of T cells expressing NK-cell markers. Study details: Sorted CD3+CD56-NKG2C+, CD3+CD56+NKG2C+ and CD3+CD56+NKG2C- T cells supplied the TCR beta repertoires.

In germline, CDR1 is SQVTM, CDR2 ANQGSEA. The CDR3 loop spans 18 amino acids. The sample comprised blood T cells: a sorted CD56 or NKG2C T cell subset, CD4+ or CD8+ T cells, or bulk PBMC T cells (not recorded which). The receptor's source is a woman aged 45-65 years in good health. V is TRBV29-1 and J is TRBJ1-1; the TRBD1 assignment by TCRdb is unverifiable without DNA. The chain's CDR3 is CSVHAGTPSRGINTEAFF. Together with reference TRBV29-1 and TRBJ1-1, the CDR3 gives the full variable domain: SAVISQKPSRDICQRGTSLTIQCQVDSQVTMMFWYRQQPGQSLTLIATANQGSEATYESGFVIDKFPISRPNLTFSTLTVSNMSPEDSSIYLCSVHAGTPSRGINTEAFFGQGTRLTVV.